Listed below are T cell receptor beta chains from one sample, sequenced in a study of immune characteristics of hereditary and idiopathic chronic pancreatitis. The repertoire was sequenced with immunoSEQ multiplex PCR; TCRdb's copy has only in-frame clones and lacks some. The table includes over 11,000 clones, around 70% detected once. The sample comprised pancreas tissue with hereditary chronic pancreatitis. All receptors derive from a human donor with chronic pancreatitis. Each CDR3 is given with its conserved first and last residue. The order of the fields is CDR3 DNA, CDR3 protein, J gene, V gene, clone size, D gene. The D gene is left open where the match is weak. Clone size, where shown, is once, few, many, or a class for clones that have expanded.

TGTGCCAGCACCCAACAGCAAGTCTACACAGATACGCAGTATTTT,CASTQQQVYTDTQYF,TRBJ2-3,TRBV2,-,-
TGTGCCAGCAGCTTGCCTGGACTAGCGGGAGGCAATGAGCAGTTCTTC,CASSLPGLAGGNEQFF,TRBJ2-1,TRBV5-5,-,TRBD2
TGTGCCAGCAGTGACGGAACGCACAGCACAGATACGCAGTATTTT,CASSDGTHSTDTQYF,TRBJ2-3,TRBV6-4,-,-
TGTGCCAGCAGCAGCCCCGGACTTAGAGGGACTAGCGGTGAGCAGTTCTTC,CASSSPGLRGTSGEQFF,TRBJ2-1,TRBV5-8,-,TRBD2
TGTGCCAGCACCCCCTTCCAGGGAGAGGCTTTCTTT,CASTPFQGEAFF,TRBJ1-1,TRBV12-3/TRBV12-4,-,-
TGTGCCAGCAGCCAAGGAATCTACCATACTGAAGCTTTCTTT,CASSQGIYHTEAFF,TRBJ1-1,TRBV3-1/TRBV3-2,-,-
TGTGCCATCAATGAACAGGGAGTCGGCTCACCCCTCCACTTT,CAINEQGVGSPLHF,TRBJ1-6,TRBV10-3,-,-
TGTGCCAGCAGCCAAGCTAGGACAGGGGGAGCTTTCTTT,CASSQARTGGAFF,TRBJ1-1,TRBV4-2,-,TRBD1
TGTGCCAGCAGCGCACAGGGAACAGGGGCCAACGTCCTGACTTTC,CASSAQGTGANVLTF,TRBJ2-6,TRBV7-6,-,-
TGTGCCAGCAGCCAAGATTACGGGGTAAGACGGACTGAAGCTTTCTTT,CASSQDYGVRRTEAFF,TRBJ1-1,TRBV3-1/TRBV3-2,-,-
TGTGCCAGCAGCCAAATGGGACTAGCGGAAGAGACCCAGTACTTC,CASSQMGLAEETQYF,TRBJ2-5,TRBV7-2,-,TRBD2
TGTGCCACCTTTTCCCCCCCTCTTGGCGGAATAGCCACTGGGGCCAACGTCCTGACTTTC,CATFSPPLGGIATGANVLTF,TRBJ2-6,TRBV24-1,-,-
TGTGCCAGCAGTTACGGGCAGGGGGCCTACGAGCAGTACTTC,CASSYGQGAYEQYF,TRBJ2-7,TRBV6-5,once,TRBD1
TGTGCCAGCAGTGAAGGTGGCCGCTACGAGCAGTACTTC,CASSEGGRYEQYF,TRBJ2-7,TRBV6-1,-,-
TGCGCCAGCAGCTACACTGATTACAATGAGCAGTTCTTC,CASSYTDYNEQFF,TRBJ2-1,TRBV5-1,-,-
TGTGCCAGCAGCATATGCGACACTAGCCCGGGTCCCCTTACTTTATCGAATACGCAGTATTTT,CASSICDTSPGPLTLSNTQYF,TRBJ2-3,TRBV7-9,once,-
TGTGCCAGCACCCAACCGGGACAGGGGTCAGATACGCAGTATTTT,CASTQPGQGSDTQYF,TRBJ2-3,TRBV2,-,TRBD1
TGCGCCAGCAGCTCCTCCGGGACCCAGCAAGAGACCCAGTACTTC,CASSSSGTQQETQYF,TRBJ2-5,TRBV5-1,-,-
TGTGCCAGCAGCTTATCAGGGACCGGGGAGACCCAGTACTTC,CASSLSGTGETQYF,TRBJ2-5,TRBV7-3,-,-
TGTGCCAGCAGTTTTTTAGTCTCTGGGGCCAACGTCCTGACTTTC,CASSFLVSGANVLTF,TRBJ2-6,TRBV27,medium-sized,-
TGTGCCAGCAGCTTATCAGGAGGGGGTTTCAATGAGCAGTTCTTC,CASSLSGGGFNEQFF,TRBJ2-1,TRBV7-2,-,-
TGTGCCAGCAGCTCCGCCCCTGGGGAGACCCAGTACTTC,CASSSAPGETQYF,TRBJ2-5,TRBV7-6,-,-
TGTGCCAGCAGCTTTGAGGGGACCGGCGAAGCTTTCTTT,CASSFEGTGEAFF,TRBJ1-1,TRBV12-3/TRBV12-4,-,-
TGTGCCAGCAGCTTAGGCCCAGGGGCAAACTATGGCTACACCTTC,CASSLGPGANYGYTF,TRBJ1-2,TRBV7-9,-,-
TGTGCCAGCAGCCCAGCCGGGACTAGCTCCTACAATGAGCAGTTCTTC,CASSPAGTSSYNEQFF,TRBJ2-1,TRBV11-3,-,TRBD2
TGTGCCAGCAGTCTCTACGGGGACACCGGGGAGCTGTTTTTT,CASSLYGDTGELFF,TRBJ2-2,TRBV6-5,-,-
TGTGCCTGGAGTCCCTGGACAGGGAGGAACACCATATATTTT,CAWSPWTGRNTIYF,TRBJ1-3,TRBV30,-,TRBD1
TGTGCCAGCAGCTTAATCGCGGGCTTTACTTCCTCTGGAAACACCATATATTTT,CASSLIAGFTSSGNTIYF,TRBJ1-3,TRBV7-8,-,-
TGCGCCAGCAGCTTGTTGGCGGGGCTGGGCACTGAAGCTTTCTTT,CASSLLAGLGTEAFF,TRBJ1-1,TRBV5-1,-,-
TGTGCCAGCAGCGAATGGACTAGCGGGAGGGGGGAGCTGTTTTTT,CASSEWTSGRGELFF,TRBJ2-2,TRBV7-2,-,TRBD2
TGTGCCAGCAGTTCGAACAGGGGAGGCTCCACCATATATTTT,CASSSNRGGSTIYF,TRBJ1-3,TRBV27,-,TRBD1
TGTGCCAGCAGTGTGGGGGCCTCAACTAATGAAAAACTGTTTTTT,CASSVGASTNEKLFF,TRBJ1-4,TRBV2,medium-sized,-
TGTGCCAGCAGCAAGGGAGAGGGGGGAAAAAACACTGAAGCTTTCTTT,CASSKGEGGKNTEAFF,TRBJ1-1,TRBV21-1,-,-
TGTGCCAGCAGCTTAGGACAGGACCTTGGTGAGCAGTTCTTC,CASSLGQDLGEQFF,TRBJ2-1,TRBV7-9,few,-
TGTGCCAGCAGTCCGCGCGTGGGACGGAACACTGAAGCTTTCTTT,CASSPRVGRNTEAFF,TRBJ1-1,TRBV27,-,-
TGTGCCAGCAGCCAACCGACCTACAGGGAAGGGGGACTCACTTACACTGAGCAGTTCTTC,CASSQPTYREGGLTYTEQFF,TRBJ2-1,TRBV21-1,-,-
TGTGCCAGCAGCTTAGGAGGTGGGCGCACCGGGGAGCTGTTTTTT,CASSLGGGRTGELFF,TRBJ2-2,TRBV7-9,few,-
TGTGCCAGTAGTATCGTCGGGTCCCCAAAAGCTTTCTTT,CASSIVGSPKAFF,TRBJ1-1,TRBV19,-,-
TGTGCCAGCAGCTTAGGGGGGCAGGGGGCCTCTGGGGCCAACGTCCTGACTTTC,CASSLGGQGASGANVLTF,TRBJ2-6,TRBV7-2,-,TRBD1
TGTGCCTGGAGTGTCAAAGCGGGAGCTCGCGAGCAGTACTTC,CAWSVKAGAREQYF,TRBJ2-7,TRBV30,-,TRBD2
TGTGCCAGCAGCCCCAGGGGGACAGGGTCCTACGAGCAGTACTTC,CASSPRGTGSYEQYF,TRBJ2-7,TRBV6-5,-,TRBD1
TGTGCCACCGGACGCAGGGGGGGACAGCCCCAGCATTTT,CATGRRGGQPQHF,TRBJ1-5,TRBV6-1,-,TRBD1
TGCGCCAGCAGCTTGCAGATTGGGACTAGTCCCTACAATGAGCAGTTCTTC,CASSLQIGTSPYNEQFF,TRBJ2-1,TRBV5-1,-,TRBD2
TGTGCCAGCAGCTTAAACAGGGGCACTGAAGCTTTCTTT,CASSLNRGTEAFF,TRBJ1-1,TRBV7-3,-,TRBD1
TGTGCCAGCAGCTTGGAGGGGAACACCGGGGAGCTGTTTTTT,CASSLEGNTGELFF,TRBJ2-2,TRBV7-2,-,-
TGTGCCAGCAGTTTAAGTGGGACAGGGAAGGGGCAGCCCCAGCATTTT,CASSLSGTGKGQPQHF,TRBJ1-5,TRBV28,-,TRBD1
TGCAGTGCTAGTCACAACTCCTACAATGAGCAGTTCTTC,CSASHNSYNEQFF,TRBJ2-1,TRBV20-1,once,-
TGTGCCAGCAGCCCCTCCCTAGCGACACAAGAGACCCAGTACTTC,CASSPSLATQETQYF,TRBJ2-5,TRBV28,-,-
TGTGCCACCAGCCCTTCCCGGGCCCAGCAAGAGACCCAGTACTTC,CATSPSRAQQETQYF,TRBJ2-5,TRBV15,-,-
TGCAGCGTTGGGGACAGGGATAATGGCTACACCTTC,CSVGDRDNGYTF,TRBJ1-2,TRBV29-1,-,TRBD1
TGTGCCATCAGTGAGCCGCAGGGGGGACAGGAGACCCAGTACTTC,CAISEPQGGQETQYF,TRBJ2-5,TRBV10-3,once,-
TGCAGTGCTGTACCGGGCTACACCTTC,CSAVPGYTF,TRBJ1-2,TRBV20-1,-,-
TGTGCCAGCAGCAAGGGACAGGGGGTCTTCTACGAGCAGTACTTC,CASSKGQGVFYEQYF,TRBJ2-7,TRBV6-5,-,TRBD1